This T cell receptor (beta chain) comes out of a study of blood T cells in healthy people across ages. Findings of the study overall: Roughly linearly, TCR beta diversity per million T cells fell as age increased.

The CDR3 has 14 amino acids. The V and J ends lost 1 base and 7 bases respectively, with 11 bases between them. Per germline, CDR1 MNHNS and CDR2 SASEGT. There were healthy Caucasian individuals from Russia, aged roughly 6 to 90, serving as donors. For this clonotype: As yet, its antigen is unknown.

A second PCR, run for about 7 to 11 cycles, used a sample-barcoded 5' primer plus a J-beta primer mix. Carrying 12 random nucleotides, a template-switch adaptor labeled each individual cDNA molecule. CDR3-containing paired-end reads numbering at least 2.5 million came from each sample. One entry per CDR3 protein, called by TCRdb with MiXCR from the 5' RACE reads. The profile covers just over 1 million distinct CDR3 sequences, with less than 50% appearing a single time and approximately 20% taken by the ten largest. The V call is TRBV6-1, the J call TRBJ1-5; a weak D match, TRBD1 (5 bases). This TCR derives from an older woman in good health. Sequenced material: blood. This CDR3 reads CASSEDQGDQPQHF. The CDR3 region has the DNA TGTGCCAGCAGTGAAGACCAGGGCGACCAGCCCCAGCATTTT.